These T cell receptor beta chains were read from a single sample in a study of T cell repertoires in ileal Crohn's disease. Clones were sequenced by immunoSEQ multiplex PCR, and TCRdb holds only the in-frame ones, with some missing. The sample lists some 5,100 clones; roughly 84% were seen once. Input material: ileal tissue. These receptor sequences come from an adult with Crohn's disease. Both conserved end residues are part of each CDR3. Fields, in order: V gene, D gene, clone size, J gene, CDR3 DNA, CDR3 protein. A D gene is named only where the DNA matches it firmly. Size is stated for part of the rows, as once, few or many counts, or as a class when the clone is expanded.

TRBV4-2	-	-	TRBJ1-2	TGTGCCAGCAGCCAAGAGGAACAGGGCTACTATGGCTACACCTTC	CASSQEEQGYYGYTF
TRBV18	TRBD1	-	TRBJ1-1	TGTGCCAGCTCTCAGGGACAGGAGATGAACACTGAAGCTTTCTTT	CASSQGQEMNTEAFF
TRBV19	-	-	TRBJ1-6	TGTGCCAGTAGTGGACAGTGGGGACCCCTCCACTTT	CASSGQWGPLHF
TRBV6-1	-	few	TRBJ2-1	TGTGCCAGCAGTGAAGCGGGGGGTGGCAATGAGCAGTTCTTC	CASSEAGGGNEQFF
TRBV10-2	-	once	TRBJ1-5	TGCGCCAGCAGTCGGGGAGGTCAGCCCCAGCATTTT	CASSRGGQPQHF
TRBV30	TRBD1	-	TRBJ2-5	TGTGCCTGGACACAGGGGACCCAAGAGACCCAGTACTTC	CAWTQGTQETQYF
TRBV2	-	few	TRBJ1-1	TGTGCCAGCAGTGTGATGCGACAGGTCGATTCCTTCTTT	CASSVMRQVDSFF
TRBV19	TRBD1	-	TRBJ1-2	TGTGCCAGTGGAGGGCGGACAGGGGACTATGGCTACACCTTC	CASGGRTGDYGYTF
TRBV19	-	once	TRBJ2-3	TGTGCCAGTAGTATGTCGGGGGGCCTGGCAGATACGCAGTATTTT	CASSMSGGLADTQYF
TRBV19	-	-	TRBJ2-3	TGTGCCAGTAGGGAGGGAGTCAGCACAGATACGCAGTATTTT	CASREGVSTDTQYF
TRBV2	-	-	TRBJ2-2	TGTGCCAGCAGTGAACGAGGGTACACCGGGGAGCTGTTTTTT	CASSERGYTGELFF
TRBV27	-	-	TRBJ2-7	TGTGCCAGCAGTTTACAGGGGCACTCCGCCTACGAGCAGTACTTC	CASSLQGHSAYEQYF
TRBV19	-	-	TRBJ2-7	TGTGCCAGTAGCCAGGCCTACGAGCAGTACTTC	CASSQAYEQYF
TRBV5-1	TRBD1	-	TRBJ2-4	TGCGCCAGAACTGGGGGACAGAGAAAAAACATTCAGTACTTC	CARTGGQRKNIQYF
TRBV11-1	TRBD1	-	TRBJ2-1	TGTGCCAGCAGCAATGGACAGGGGGCAAACAATGAGCAGTTCTTC	CASSNGQGANNEQFF
TRBV6-6	TRBD1	-	TRBJ2-3	TGTGCCAGCAGTTACTCCCGTACAGGGGGTACAGATACGCAGTATTTT	CASSYSRTGGTDTQYF
TRBV7-2	TRBD1	-	TRBJ1-2	TGTGCCAGCAGCCCCCGACAGGGGGCCCGAGGAAACTATGGCTACACCTTC	CASSPRQGARGNYGYTF
TRBV27	TRBD1	-	TRBJ1-2	TGTGCCAGCAGCCCGGACAGGGTTATAAGTGGCTACACCTTC	CASSPDRVISGYTF
TRBV13	TRBD2	few	TRBJ2-3	TGTGCCAGCAGGCAGCGGGGGGGCCAATTATATACGCAGTATTTT	CASRQRGGQLYTQYF
TRBV18	TRBD1	-	TRBJ1-5	TGTGCCAGCTCGGCCGGACAGGGGGATAATCAGCCCCAGCATTTT	CASSAGQGDNQPQHF
TRBV7-2	-	-	TRBJ2-5	TGTGCCAGCAGCTTCTTACTCGGGGGTCAAGAGACCCAGTACTTC	CASSFLLGGQETQYF
TRBV11-2	TRBD1	-	TRBJ1-1	TGTGCCAGCAGCTTGGCCGGACCGGGACAGGGAAAAGCTTTCTTT	CASSLAGPGQGKAFF
TRBV6-1	-	-	TRBJ1-6	TGTGCCAGCAGTGAAGCCGGGCCGGGGAGCTCCTATAATTCACCCCTCCACTTT	CASSEAGPGSSYNSPLHF
TRBV4-3	-	few	TRBJ2-7	TGCGCCAGCAGCCAAGGGGGGGGCGGGTACGAGCAGTACTTC	CASSQGGGGYEQYF
TRBV7-3	TRBD1	-	TRBJ1-1	TGTGCCAGCAGCCCTAGTCCAGGGCTTCAGGGGGACACTGAAGCTTTCTTT	CASSPSPGLQGDTEAFF
TRBV28	-	-	TRBJ2-7	TGTGCCAGCAGAGGCCCCGGGACAAAAACCTACGAGCAGTACTTC	CASRGPGTKTYEQYF
TRBV7-3	-	-	TRBJ2-1	TGTGCCAGCAGCTTACATGCTAGCTACAATGAGCAGTTCTTC	CASSLHASYNEQFF
TRBV7-3	-	once	TRBJ2-6	TGTGCCAGCAGCTTCTACTCTGGGGCCAACGTCCTGACTTTC	CASSFYSGANVLTF
TRBV15	-	-	TRBJ2-5	TGTGCCACCAGCTTTAGAACTGAGACCCAGTACTTC	CATSFRTETQYF
TRBV7-3	-	-	TRBJ2-1	TGTGCCAGCAGCCCCCGCCTGGGCGCGAGGTTCTTC	CASSPRLGARFF
TRBV30	-	-	TRBJ1-2	TGTGCCTGGAGTTTACAGGGCAATAACTATGGCTACACCTTC	CAWSLQGNNYGYTF
TRBV30	-	once	TRBJ1-2	TGTGCCTGGACGACGACAGGCTATGGCTACACCTTC	CAWTTTGYGYTF
TRBV10-3	-	-	TRBJ1-1	TGTGCCATCAGTGAGATGGGAAGGGAGAAGAACACTGAAGCTTTCTTT	CAISEMGREKNTEAFF
TRBV29-1	TRBD2	-	TRBJ2-2	TGCAGCGTTGGGCAAGGGGCGGGGGGACTCACCGGGGAGCTGTTTTTT	CSVGQGAGGLTGELFF
TRBV28	-	-	TRBJ1-3	TGTGCCAGCAAGACACCGAGCTCTGGAAACACCATATATTTT	CASKTPSSGNTIYF
TRBV4-2	-	-	TRBJ2-7	TGTGCCAGCAGCCAAGGAGTCGGGTTTCCCTACGAGCAGTACTTC	CASSQGVGFPYEQYF
TRBV2	-	-	TRBJ2-1	TGTGCCAGCAGTGAGTCAGGGACCTACAATGAGCAGTTCTTC	CASSESGTYNEQFF
TRBV19	TRBD1	-	TRBJ1-2	TGTGCCACCCTGGGACAGGGGAACTATGGCTACACCTTC	CATLGQGNYGYTF
TRBV6-4	-	once	TRBJ1-2	TGTGCCAGCAGTGTCTCCAGAACCGGGAGTATCTATGGCTACACCTTC	CASSVSRTGSIYGYTF
TRBV5-1	TRBD1	-	TRBJ2-7	TGCGCCAGCAGCACGGGACAGGTCCCCTACGAGCAGTACTTC	CASSTGQVPYEQYF